The clone carrying this T cell receptor (beta chain) was observed a few times. These data originate in a study of T cells after yellow fever vaccination. A single record per CDR3 protein comes from TCRdb applying MiXCR to the 5' RACE reads. The sample has approximately 580,000 distinct CDR3 sequences; about a sixth are singletons. Germline CDR1 and CDR2: MNHEY and SVGEGT. The V segment lost 6 bases and the J segment 4 bases; nucleotides outside the gene matches: 8. The CDR3 has 14 residues. The sequence was collected from a young man who received the YFV17D yellow fever vaccine. Specimen: PBMCs, collected about 5 days after the first yellow fever vaccination. The chain uses TRBV6-2 or TRBV6-3 and TRBJ1-2, with 7 bases that match TRBD1. This CDR3 reads CASSRDSTVYGYTF. The CDR3 DNA sequence: TGTGCCAGCAGCCGGGACAGCACGGTCTATGGCTACACCTTC.